Each of the 20 T cell receptor beta chains below was sequenced from the same sample in a study of Ad26.COV2.S vaccination and SARS-CoV-2 variants. The assay was immunoSEQ multiplex PCR, and TCRdb's table has in-frame clones only and misses some. The data contain about 280,000 clones, about 87% of them singletons. Treatment in this sample: about 20 received Ad26.COV2.S at low or high dose, single or two shots; 5 received placebo; per-sample allocation not given. The investigators took samples on day 63 after the first vaccine or placebo injection. This specimen was peripheral blood, taken in a trial of Ad26.COV2.S vaccine versus placebo. Source of these receptors: a person aged 18 to 59 who received the Ad26.COV2.S COVID-19 vaccine or a placebo.

This chain joins TRBV18 and TRBJ2-5; TRBD2 agrees at 7 bases. Trimming cost V 0 bases and J 4 bases; bases outside gene matches: 2. CDR1 is KGHSH and CDR2 is LQKENI in the germline V gene. The CDR3 covers 14 residues. CDR3 coding DNA: TGTGCCAGCTCACCACCGGGACTACCAGAGACCCAGTACTTC. Translation: CASSPPGLPETQYF.

The chain combines TRBV4-2 with TRBJ2-3; 10 bases align to TRBD2. This CDR3 comprises 17 residues. V was pared by 0 bases and J by 1 base, with 4 bases of the junction left unmatched. The germline gives CDR1 LGHNA, CDR2 YNFKEQ. The DNA for the CDR3 is TGTGCCAGCAGCCAAGATTGGGGGACTAGCGGCACAGATACGCAGTATTTT. It is translated as CASSQDWGTSGTDTQYF.

In this sample, this clone turned up once. In DNA form, the CDR3 reads TGTGCCAGCTCGCAGGGACAGGAGGTAAGGAACACTGAAGCTTTCTTT. Amino acid sequence: CASSQGQEVRNTEAFF. V is TRBV18 and J is TRBJ1-1; the match to TRBD1 covers 8 bases. This CDR3 is 16 amino acids long. Trimming cost V 6 bases and J 1 base; bases outside gene matches: 10. CDR1 and CDR2 from the germline V gene are KGHSH and LQKENI.

This sequence joins TRBV6-2 or TRBV6-3 and TRBJ1-6; perhaps TRBD1 as D (6 bases). This CDR3 comprises 16 residues. Germline CDR1 is MNHEY and CDR2 is SVGEGT. V was cut by 6 bases and J by 0 bases, with 12 bases left in between. Here the CDR3 reads CASSPQGSSYNSPLHF. The CDR3 nucleotides read TGTGCCAGCAGCCCTCAGGGGAGCTCCTATAATTCACCCCTCCACTTT.

This chain uses TRBV5-6 with TRBJ1-5; D remains unclear. The V gene lost 4 bases and the J gene lost 2 bases, with 10 bases spanning the gap. Looked up from germline, CDR1 is SGHDT and CDR2 is YYEEEE. The CDR3 loop spans 14 amino acids. The CDR3 DNA follows: TGTGCCAGCAGCGAAGGGATAGGCAATCAGCCCCAGCATTTT. It specifies CASSEGIGNQPQHF.

The CDR3 spells CASSPPHGDVNTEAFF. As DNA, the CDR3 is TGTGCCAGCAGCCCCCCTCATGGAGACGTGAACACTGAAGCTTTCTTT. The chain carries TRBV7-9 and TRBJ1-1; D unresolved. Trimming pared 5 bases from V and 0 bases from J, leaving 16 bases between. This CDR3 region has 16 residues. Germline CDR1 is SEHNR and CDR2 is FQNEAQ (reference sequence).

The rearrangement joins TRBV29-1 to TRBJ1-5; a possible D gene is TRBD1 (5 bases). Germline CDR1 reads SQVTM; CDR2 reads ANQGSEA. The CDR3 extends over 15 amino acids. The V gene lost 6 bases and the J gene lost 3 bases, with 18 bases spanning the gap. CDR3 nucleotides: TGCAGCGTGGGCGAGGGACTGAGCTCCAATCAGCCCCAGCATTTT. This sequence encodes CSVGEGLSSNQPQHF.

V is TRBV6-5 and J is TRBJ1-2; 10 bases line up with TRBD1. The CDR3 is 11 amino acids. The ends lost 8 bases at V and 7 bases at J; junction bases unmatched: 1. The germline CDR1 and CDR2 sequences are MNHEY and SVGAGI. This CDR3 is CASRQGAGYTF. CDR3 sequence (DNA): TGTGCCAGCCGACAGGGGGCTGGCTACACCTTC.

This sequence joins TRBV12-5 and TRBJ1-5; 7 bases agree with TRBD1. The CDR3 consists of 15 residues. With V trimmed by 5 bases and J by 4 bases, 8 bases remained unmatched. Germline-derived CDR1 and CDR2 are LGHNT and FRNRAP. The DNA for the CDR3 is TGTGCTAGTGGTGGGACGACAGGGCGTAATCAGCCCCAGCATTTT. It specifies CASGGTTGRNQPQHF.

V and J are TRBV10-3 and TRBJ2-7; 11 bases match TRBD1. J was trimmed by 3 bases and V by 6 bases; bases with no gene match: 7. CDR1 and CDR2 (germline): ENHRY, SYGVKD. CDR3 length: 15 amino acids. CDR3 in DNA: TGTGCCATCAGGCCCGGGACAGGGGGGGTCTACGAGCAGTACTTC. Translated: CAIRPGTGGVYEQYF.

This clone was seen only once. The chain recombines TRBV10-3 with TRBJ1-1; D perhaps matches TRBD1 (5 bases). CDR3 length equals 11 residues. The ends were cut back, 10 bases at V and 8 bases at J, with 14 bases in the middle. The germline CDR1 and CDR2 sequences are ENHRY and SYGVKD. CDR3 nucleotide sequence: TGTGCCACGGGAGCGGGGGGAGAAGCTTTCTTT. This codes for CATGAGGEAFF.

The chain combines TRBV7-2 with TRBJ1-2; weak D call: TRBD1 (6 bases). This CDR3 is 16 amino acids long. V was pared by 6 bases and J by 3 bases, with 20 bases between. The germline V gene has CDR1 SGHTA and CDR2 FQGNSA. The CDR3 coding sequence is TGTGCCAGCAGTCCTACCCCCAGGGGCGATCACTATGGCTACACCTTC. This sequence encodes CASSPTPRGDHYGYTF.

V and J are TRBV7-2 and TRBJ2-3, with 11 positions matching TRBD2. Germline V gene lookup returns CDR1 SGHTA and CDR2 FQGNSA. The CDR3 totals 19 residues. Germline trimming cut 1 base from V and 1 base from J; bases unmatched to any gene: 10. In nucleotides, the CDR3 is TGTGCCAGCAGCTTAGGCGGAGGAACTAGCGGGAGCCGCACAGATACGCAGTATTTT. This translates into CASSLGGGTSGSRTDTQYF.

This clone was counted between two and nine times. V usage is TRBV6-6 and J usage is TRBJ1-1; 8 bases align to TRBD1. Germline-derived CDR1 and CDR2 are MNHNY and SVGAGI (reference sequence). Trimming cost V 6 bases and J 3 bases; bases outside gene matches: 12. The CDR3 spans 16 residues. CDR3 DNA: TGTGCCAGCAGACCCAACAGGGGGGTACTGTACACTGAAGCTTTCTTT. Translating gives CASRPNRGVLYTEAFF.

V usage is TRBV4-3 and J usage is TRBJ2-7; no reliable D call. Germline V gene lookup returns CDR1 LGHNA and CDR2 YSLEER. V was trimmed by 1 base and J by 0 bases, leaving 19 bases between them. The CDR3 is made up of 18 amino acids. CDR3 residues: CASSQGTPGRSYSYEQYF. DNA for the CDR3: TGCGCCAGCAGCCAAGGGACCCCTGGCCGGTCGTACTCCTACGAGCAGTACTTC.

V and J are TRBV14 and TRBJ1-2, with D unclear. The germline CDR1 and CDR2 sequences are SGHDN and FVKESK. The CDR3 totals 14 residues. The V gene lost 0 bases and the J gene lost 4 bases, with 9 bases spanning the gap. In DNA form, the CDR3 reads TGTGCCAGCAGCCAAGATTTTGCGGGCTATGGCTACACCTTC. Protein product: CASSQDFAGYGYTF.

In this sample, this clone turned up a few times. As DNA, the CDR3 is TGTGCCAGCAGCCCCCGCACGCGCAGCAATCAGCCCCAGCATTTT. It codes for CASSPRTRSNQPQHF. The chain couples TRBV7-2 to TRBJ1-5; D gene ambiguous. V gave up 5 bases and J gave up 1 base, with 12 bases separating them. The CDR3 consists of 15 residues. The germline CDR1 and CDR2 sequences are SGHTA and FQGNSA.

This chain joins TRBV7-6 and TRBJ1-4; D possibly corresponds to TRBD1 (6 bases). Germline-derived CDR1 and CDR2 are SGHVS and FNYEAQ. Between the trimmed V and J ends, which lost 4 bases and 4 bases, there was a span of 10 bases. The CDR3 is 14 amino acids. This CDR3 is CASSWTAYNEKLFF. CDR3 DNA sequence: TGTGCCAGCAGCTGGACAGCGTATAATGAAAAACTGTTTTTT.

The genes are TRBV4-1 and TRBJ1-4; a possible D gene is TRBD1 (5 bases). V lost 3 bases, J lost 4 bases, and 12 bases lay in between. The germline V gene has CDR1 MGHRA and CDR2 YSYEKL. This CDR3 comprises 15 residues. The CDR3 sequence: CASSHYRQNNEKLFF. CDR3 DNA: TGCGCCAGCAGCCATTATAGACAGAATAATGAAAAACTGTTTTTT.

The rearrangement joins TRBV2 to TRBJ2-3; D remains ambiguous. Germline V lookup: CDR1 SNHLY, CDR2 FYNNEI. Trimming took 5 bases from V and 6 from J, leaving 12 bases between them. The CDR3 consists of 13 residues. In DNA, the CDR3 is TGTGCCAGCAGTAGGGTGTCCGCCGATACGCAGTATTTT. It yields the protein CASSRVSADTQYF. Complete variable domain (other parts from reference TRBV2 and TRBJ2-3): EPEVTQTPSHQVTQMGQEVILRCVPISNHLYFYWYRQILGQKVEFLVSFYNNEISEKSEIFDDQFSVERPDGSNFTLKIRSTKLEDSAMYFCASSRVSADTQYFGPGTRLTVL.